The 8 T cell receptor beta chains below come from one sample, sequenced in a study of T cell clonotyping in hematopoietic cell transplantation. TCRdb's copy holds only in-frame clones and misses some; the assay was immunoSEQ multiplex PCR. The sample includes 40,000 to 55,000 clones, about 93% seen only once; the top ten take over 0.65%. The sample taken for sequencing was peripheral blood mononuclear cells. Receptors were obtained from a woman aged 45 to 65 in good health. Some clones in this sample may be carry-over from other donors' samples.

Comments on this clone: Its ends do not fully match the called genes, so a read error is possible. The chain has TRBV11-2 and TRBJ1-1; perhaps TRBD1 as D (5 bases). Germline-derived CDR1 and CDR2 are SGHAT and FQNNGV. The CDR3 has 13 residues. The CDR3 here is CASSLDAVAVGVF. CDR3 bases: TGTGCCAGCAGCTTAGATGCAGTAGCGGTAGGGGTCTTT.

This clone was detected only once. This chain links TRBV21-1 with TRBJ2-7; the table's D call TRBD1 went unverified against the DNA. TRBV21-1 is labeled a pseudogene. The CDR3 sequence is 16 residues long. The CDR3 coding sequence is TGTGCCAGCAGCATTGACAGGGGCGAACCTTCCTACGAGCAGTACTTC. Protein: CASSIDRGEPSYEQYF.

This sequence joins TRBV6-6 and TRBJ2-3; 9 nucleotides line up with TRBD1. The CDR3 is 16 residues long. J was trimmed by 3 bases and V by 6 bases; bases with no gene match: 10. Germline-derived CDR1 and CDR2 are MNHNY and SVGAGI (reference sequence). The CDR3 is CASSPNRGQVTDTQYF. The CDR3 DNA follows: TGTGCCAGCAGCCCCAACAGGGGGCAGGTTACAGATACGCAGTATTTT.

This clone was observed a single time. The chain employs TRBV30 and TRBJ2-1; tentatively, D is TRBD2 (5 bases). V was pared by 0 bases and J by 2 bases, with 5 bases between. CDR1 is GTSNPN, CDR2 SVGIG, per germline (reference sequence). CDR3 length: 13 amino acids. The CDR3 protein is CAWSVGAYNEQFF. In DNA form, the CDR3 reads TGTGCCTGGAGTGTCGGGGCCTACAATGAGCAGTTCTTC.

The CDR3 DNA is TGTGCCAGCAGCCCAGGGTTAGTGGGCTATGGCTACACCTTC. Its translation is CASSPGLVGYGYTF. V gene TRBV5-5 combines with J gene TRBJ1-2; weak D call: TRBD1 (5 bases). Germline CDR1 SGHKS, CDR2 YYEKEE (reference sequence). CDR3 size: 14 residues. Deletions cut 4 bases from V and 4 bases from J, with 14 bases between.

The chain has TRBV20-1 and TRBJ1-2; TRBD1 is a possible D gene (5 bases). This CDR3 is built from 11 residues. In germline, CDR1 is DFQATT, CDR2 SNEGSKA (reference sequence). The germline V and J ends were trimmed by 6 bases and 8 bases, with 13 bases remaining between them. CDR3 nucleotides: TGCAGTGCAAAGGGGTGGCACGGCTACACCTTC. It specifies CSAKGWHGYTF.

This rearrangement joins TRBV6-1 to TRBJ1-6; D may be TRBD1 (6 bases). Germline-derived CDR1 and CDR2 are MNHNS and SASEGT. Between the trimmed V and J ends, which lost 6 bases and 14 bases, there was a span of 20 bases. This CDR3 comprises 14 residues. CDR3 residues: CASRWDNDDIALHF. The CDR3 DNA reads as TGTGCCAGCAGATGGGACAACGATGATATTGCCCTCCACTTT.

CDR3 residues: CASSLSRANTEAFF. The CDR3 DNA is TGCGCCAGCAGCTTGTCCAGGGCCAACACTGAAGCTTTCTTT. This sequence joins TRBV5-1 and TRBJ1-1, with a weak D call TRBD1 (5 bases). The ends were cut back, 1 base at V and 2 bases at J, with 9 bases in the middle. The CDR3 contains 14 residues. Per the germline V gene, CDR1 is SGHRS and CDR2 is YFSETQ.